This entry lists 19 T cell receptor beta chains sequenced from one sample in a study of T cells in tuberculosis. Time point specified: new active TB diagnosis, blood taken before or within 7 days of starting treatment. Produced via immunoSEQ multiplex PCR; TCRdb's table is partial and in-frame only. The table records roughly 31,000 clones, 86% of them present only once. This specimen was PBMCs, taken at tuberculosis diagnosis. These receptors all stem from an adult with tuberculosis.

The gene calls are TRBV4-2 and TRBJ2-1; 10 nucleotides align to TRBD2. Trimming cost V 3 bases and J 2 bases; bases outside gene matches: 4. Germline-derived CDR1 and CDR2 are LGHNA and YNFKEQ. The CDR3 contains 16 residues. The CDR3 DNA reads as TGTGCCAGCAGCCAGGAAGCGGGGGGGACCTACAATGAGCAGTTCTTC. Translating it yields CASSQEAGGTYNEQFF.

The rearrangement links TRBV2 to TRBJ1-5; 9 nucleotides agree with TRBD1. The CDR3 totals 17 residues. Germline V lookup: CDR1 SNHLY, CDR2 FYNNEI. V was pared by 6 bases and J by 0 bases, with 9 bases of the junction left unmatched. DNA of the CDR3: TGTGCCAGCAGCCGAGAGAGGACAGGGGTTAGCAATCAGCCCCAGCATTTT. Translated: CASSRERTGVSNQPQHF.

The rearrangement uses TRBV5-1 and TRBJ1-4; the D gene is possibly TRBD1 (5 bases). CDR1 and CDR2 from the germline V gene are SGHRS and YFSETQ. The CDR3 covers 16 residues. Trimming cost V 2 bases and J 4 bases, with 15 bases left between them. DNA for the CDR3: TGCGCCAGCAGCTTTCAGGGTTTGGGGGGTAATGAAAAACTGTTTTTT. Its translation: CASSFQGLGGNEKLFF.

This clone is classed as medium-sized (0.01 to 0.1%). The J gene is TRBJ1-1, the V gene TRBV2; D gene uncertain. Deletions cut 8 bases from V and 1 base from J, with 11 bases between. This CDR3 comprises 13 residues. Per the germline V gene, CDR1 is SNHLY and CDR2 is FYNNEI. The CDR3 here is CASAAERNTEAFF. Here the CDR3 DNA reads TGTGCCAGCGCTGCTGAGAGGAACACTGAAGCTTTCTTT.

The chain couples TRBV6-6 to TRBJ2-5, with D possibly being TRBD1 (8 bases). Germline assignment: CDR1 MNHNY and CDR2 SVGAGI (reference sequence). V shed 5 bases and J shed 2 bases, with 15 bases lying between them. This CDR3 comprises 15 residues. CDR3 protein: CASSPYRGGQETQYF. In DNA form, the CDR3 reads TGTGCCAGCAGTCCCTACAGGGGGGGGCAAGAGACCCAGTACTTC.

The chain uses TRBV15 and TRBJ2-3; 8 nucleotides agree with TRBD1. Germline loops: CDR1 LNHNV, CDR2 YYDKDF (reference sequence). The J segment lost 7 bases and the V segment lost 0 bases, leaving 6 bases of the junction unmatched. The CDR3 totals 15 residues. This CDR3 is CATSRDRGLSNTQYF. CDR3 in DNA: TGTGCCACCAGCAGAGACAGGGGGCTCTCTAATACGCAGTATTTT.

The chain couples TRBV30 to TRBJ1-4; D gene uncertain. In germline, CDR1 is GTSNPN, CDR2 SVGIG (reference sequence). The length of the CDR3 is 14 residues. Between the trimmed V and J ends, which lost 0 bases and 8 bases, there was a span of 13 bases. DNA of the CDR3: TGTGCCTGGAGTGTACCGGGTTTTGGGGAAAAACTGTTTTTT. Protein: CAWSVPGFGEKLFF.

V and J are TRBV29-1 and TRBJ1-1; possibly TRBD1 for D (6 bases). The germline V gene encodes CDR1 SQVTM and CDR2 ANQGSEA. The CDR3 sequence is 12 residues long. V lost 8 bases and J 1 base, leaving 11 bases between the germline ends. CDR3 region: CSFRDKNTEAFF. The CDR3 nucleotides are TGCAGCTTCCGGGACAAGAACACTGAAGCTTTCTTT.

The chain recombines TRBV15 with TRBJ2-7, with TRBD2 matching 9 bases. Trimming cost V 2 bases and J 6 bases; bases outside gene matches: 11. Germline loops: CDR1 LNHNV, CDR2 YYDKDF (reference sequence). This CDR3 region has 16 residues. In nucleotides, the CDR3 is TGTGCCACCAGCAGATCAACGGCGGGAGGGCCAGGCGAGCAGTACTTC. This encodes CATSRSTAGGPGEQYF.

The V call is TRBV2, the J call TRBJ2-7; D uncertain. The CDR3 totals 14 residues. Per the germline V gene, CDR1 is SNHLY and CDR2 is FYNNEI. The V gene lost 8 bases and the J gene lost 3 bases, with 17 bases spanning the gap. CDR3 loop: CASFGPGISYEQYF. In DNA, the CDR3 is TGTGCCAGCTTCGGTCCCGGTATAAGCTACGAGCAGTACTTC.

The chain links TRBV29-1 to TRBJ2-1, with a possible D match to TRBD2 (5 bases). The CDR3 spans 15 residues. CDR1 and CDR2 (germline): SQVTM, ANQGSEA. Trimming pared 2 bases from V and 2 bases from J, leaving 13 bases between. CDR3 sequence (DNA): TGCAGCGTTGAATTCGTGGGAGTCGCCTACAATGAGCAGTTCTTC. It codes for CSVEFVGVAYNEQFF.

This chain connects TRBV19 to TRBJ1-2; 7 bases are shared with TRBD1. The length of the CDR3 is 13 residues. Unmatched junction bases numbered 3, after V lost 4 bases and J lost 4 bases. Germline CDR1 and CDR2: LNHDA and SQIVND (reference sequence). CDR3 loop: CASSRQGTYGYTF. The CDR3 DNA reads as TGTGCCAGTAGTAGACAGGGTACCTATGGCTACACCTTC.

This chain connects TRBV6-6 to TRBJ2-2; D gene ambiguous. Germline lookup yields CDR1 MNHNY and CDR2 SVGAGI (reference sequence). Between the trimmed V and J ends, which lost 6 bases and 5 bases, there was a span of 10 bases. This CDR3 spans 13 amino acids. The CDR3 reads CASSQSVTGELFF. The CDR3 nucleotides are TGTGCCAGCAGCCAAAGCGTGACCGGGGAGCTGTTTTTT.

The chain employs TRBV7-8 and TRBJ2-3; tentatively, D is TRBD1 (5 bases). V dropped 1 base and J dropped 2 bases, with 13 bases sitting between them. Germline CDR1 is SGHVS and CDR2 is FQNEAQ. The CDR3 loop spans 16 amino acids. The CDR3 bases are TGTGCCAGCAGCTTAGATCAGGGCGTACTCACAGATACGCAGTATTTT. Protein product: CASSLDQGVLTDTQYF.

This rearrangement joins TRBV19 to TRBJ1-1, with no clear D. The CDR3 consists of 15 residues. Trimming took off 3 bases at V and 1 base at J, with 12 bases between the two ends. Germline V gene sequence: CDR1 LNHDA, CDR2 SQIVND (reference sequence). The chain's CDR3 is CASSIDGGSNTEAFF. The CDR3 region has the DNA TGTGCCAGTAGTATTGATGGAGGGTCGAACACTGAAGCTTTCTTT.

This clone was counted once. The J gene is TRBJ1-4, the V gene TRBV10-3, with 7 bases identical to TRBD1. The CDR3 loop spans 13 amino acids. Losses at the gene ends were 5 bases for V and 8 bases for J; bases not matched to a gene: 5. Germline CDR1 ENHRY, CDR2 SYGVKD. CDR3 loop: CAISRDRDEKLFF. CDR3 in DNA: TGTGCCATCAGTAGAGACAGGGACGAAAAACTGTTTTTT.

The chain recombines TRBV10-2 with TRBJ1-5, with unresolved D. Germline loops: CDR1 WSHSY, CDR2 SAAADI. The CDR3 consists of 16 residues. Trimming left V 4 bases short and J 0 bases short, with 13 bases between. This CDR3 reads CASSAGDRGSNQPQHF. CDR3 DNA: TGCGCCAGCAGTGCCGGCGACCGGGGTAGCAATCAGCCCCAGCATTTT.

This clone appeared a few times. The chain combines TRBV19 with TRBJ1-5, with a weak D call TRBD1 (6 bases). This CDR3 is built from 16 residues. Germline assignment: CDR1 LNHDA and CDR2 SQIVND (reference sequence). Trimming left V 5 bases short and J 5 bases short, with 19 bases between. The CDR3 DNA sequence: TGTGCCAGTAGTGCAGGGGTTAGATCCCTTGATCAGCCCCAGCATTTT. Translated: CASSAGVRSLDQPQHF.

V and J are TRBV18 and TRBJ1-5; D possibly corresponds to TRBD1 (5 bases). Germline CDR1 KGHSH, CDR2 LQKENI. Deletions cut 5 bases from V and 7 bases from J, with 15 bases between. The CDR3 consists of 14 residues. CDR3 DNA: TGTGCCAGCTCATCCGGGGGAGATCGGCAGCCCCAGCATTTT. Its protein product is CASSSGGDRQPQHF.